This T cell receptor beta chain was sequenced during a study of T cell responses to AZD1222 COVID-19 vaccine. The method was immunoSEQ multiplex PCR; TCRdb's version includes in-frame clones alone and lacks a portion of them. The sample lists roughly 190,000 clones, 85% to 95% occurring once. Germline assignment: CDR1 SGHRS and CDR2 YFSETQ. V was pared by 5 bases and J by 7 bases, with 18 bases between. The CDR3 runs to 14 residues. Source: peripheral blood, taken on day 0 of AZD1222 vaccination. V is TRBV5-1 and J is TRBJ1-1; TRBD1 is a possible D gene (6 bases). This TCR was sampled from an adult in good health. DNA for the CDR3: TGCGCCAGCAGACCGACGGGGACATTTGATGAAGCTTTCTTT. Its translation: CASRPTGTFDEAFF.